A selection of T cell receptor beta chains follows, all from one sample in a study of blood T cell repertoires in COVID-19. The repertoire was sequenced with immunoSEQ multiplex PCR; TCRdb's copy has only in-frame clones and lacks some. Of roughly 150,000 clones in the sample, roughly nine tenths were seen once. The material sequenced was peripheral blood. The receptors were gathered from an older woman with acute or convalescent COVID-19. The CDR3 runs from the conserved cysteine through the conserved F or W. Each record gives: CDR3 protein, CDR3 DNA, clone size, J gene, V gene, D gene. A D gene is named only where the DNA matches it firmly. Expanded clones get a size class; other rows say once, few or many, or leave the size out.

CDR3 protein: CASSLTRTVYYGYTF; CDR3 DNA: TGCGCCAGCAGCCTAACGAGGACAGTCTACTATGGTTACACCTTC; clone size: -; J gene: TRBJ1-2; V gene: TRBV4-3; D gene: -
CDR3 protein: CASSPAGSSYNEQFF; CDR3 DNA: TGTGCCAGCAGTCCAGCGGGGAGCTCCTACAATGAGCAGTTCTTC; clone size: -; J gene: TRBJ2-1; V gene: TRBV2; D gene: TRBD2
CDR3 protein: CASSSTDGGTEAFF; CDR3 DNA: TGTGCCAGCAGCTCCACGGATGGCGGGACTGAAGCTTTCTTT; clone size: -; J gene: TRBJ1-1; V gene: TRBV7-2; D gene: -
CDR3 protein: CASSPFYGYTF; CDR3 DNA: TGTGCCAGCAGCCCCTTCTATGGCTACACCTTC; clone size: once; J gene: TRBJ1-2; V gene: TRBV7-8; D gene: -
CDR3 protein: CSVDPGGTDTQYF; CDR3 DNA: TGCAGCGTTGATCCGGGGGGCACAGATACGCAGTATTTT; clone size: -; J gene: TRBJ2-3; V gene: TRBV29-1; D gene: -
CDR3 protein: CSVEDLDRGILWTDTQYF; CDR3 DNA: TGCAGCGTTGAAGATCTCGACAGGGGGATCTTGTGGACAGATACGCAGTATTTT; clone size: -; J gene: TRBJ2-3; V gene: TRBV29-1; D gene: TRBD1
CDR3 protein: CASRRAASASSYNEQFF; CDR3 DNA: TGTGCCAGCAGACGTGCGGCTAGCGCCAGCTCCTACAATGAGCAGTTCTTC; clone size: -; J gene: TRBJ2-1; V gene: TRBV7-2; D gene: -
CDR3 protein: CASSFIAGGNTGELFF; CDR3 DNA: TGTGCCAGCAGCTTTATAGCGGGGGGGAACACCGGGGAGCTGTTTTTT; clone size: -; J gene: TRBJ2-2; V gene: TRBV7-6; D gene: TRBD2
CDR3 protein: CASRGPWAGEGYTF; CDR3 DNA: TGTGCCAGCCGGGGACCGTGGGCAGGGGAAGGCTACACCTTC; clone size: -; J gene: TRBJ1-2; V gene: TRBV11-2; D gene: -
CDR3 protein: CASSLRLGQGVSGELFF; CDR3 DNA: TGTGCCAGCAGCTTAAGGCTGGGACAGGGAGTTTCCGGGGAGCTGTTTTTT; clone size: -; J gene: TRBJ2-2; V gene: TRBV7-2; D gene: TRBD1
CDR3 protein: CASSHGTGPEQFF; CDR3 DNA: TGTGCCAGCAGCCACGGTACAGGACCTGAGCAGTTCTTC; clone size: -; J gene: TRBJ2-1; V gene: TRBV3-1/TRBV3-2; D gene: -
CDR3 protein: CAWSVLRGRVSPLHF; CDR3 DNA: TGTGCCTGGAGTGTACTGCGGGGTAGGGTATCACCCCTCCACTTT; clone size: -; J gene: TRBJ1-6; V gene: TRBV30; D gene: -
CDR3 protein: CASSQEGQAADGYTF; CDR3 DNA: TGCGCCAGCAGCCAAGAGGGACAGGCGGCTGATGGCTACACCTTC; clone size: -; J gene: TRBJ1-2; V gene: TRBV4-1; D gene: TRBD1
CDR3 protein: CASLFLSGNTQYF; CDR3 DNA: TGTGCCAGTTTGTTTCTTTCAGGGAATACGCAGTATTTT; clone size: -; J gene: TRBJ2-3; V gene: TRBV12-3/TRBV12-4; D gene: -
CDR3 protein: CASSARQGGNTGELFF; CDR3 DNA: TGTGCCAGCAGTGCCAGACAGGGAGGGAACACCGGGGAGCTGTTTTTT; clone size: -; J gene: TRBJ2-2; V gene: TRBV6-1; D gene: -
CDR3 protein: CASSEVGAIRTGELFF; CDR3 DNA: TGCGCCAGCAGTGAGGTGGGGGCTATACGGACCGGGGAGCTGTTTTTT; clone size: -; J gene: TRBJ2-2; V gene: TRBV10-2; D gene: -
CDR3 protein: CASSYSGLPGSSPLHF; CDR3 DNA: TGTGCCAGCAGTTACTCTGGCCTCCCCGGGAGTTCACCCCTCCACTTT; clone size: -; J gene: TRBJ1-6; V gene: TRBV6-5; D gene: -
CDR3 protein: CASSSSGGGYTF; CDR3 DNA: TGTGCCAGCAGCTCCTCCGGAGGCGGCTACACCTTC; clone size: -; J gene: TRBJ1-2; V gene: TRBV6-6; D gene: -
CDR3 protein: CASSQVLRDTEAFF; CDR3 DNA: TGTGCCAGCAGCCAAGTACTGCGGGACACTGAAGCTTTCTTT; clone size: -; J gene: TRBJ1-1; V gene: TRBV3-1/TRBV3-2; D gene: -
CDR3 protein: CASSPLARGDTEAFF; CDR3 DNA: TGTGCCAGCTCTCCACTGGCGCGGGGGGACACTGAAGCTTTCTTT; clone size: -; J gene: TRBJ1-1; V gene: TRBV18; D gene: -
CDR3 protein: CASSLDSTYGYTF; CDR3 DNA: TGCGCCAGCAGCTTGGACAGCACCTATGGCTACACCTTC; clone size: few; J gene: TRBJ1-2; V gene: TRBV5-1; D gene: -
CDR3 protein: CASSPGGGRNSPLHF; CDR3 DNA: TGTGCCAGCAGCCCCGGCGGGGGCCGTAATTCACCCCTCCACTTT; clone size: -; J gene: TRBJ1-6; V gene: TRBV7-3; D gene: -
CDR3 protein: CASTVTGGAYGYTF; CDR3 DNA: TGTGCCAGTACCGTTACAGGGGGAGCCTATGGCTACACCTTC; clone size: few; J gene: TRBJ1-2; V gene: TRBV19; D gene: TRBD1
CDR3 protein: CASSQGSSGGADTQYF; CDR3 DNA: TGTGCCAGCAGCCAAGGGTCTAGCGGGGGAGCAGATACGCAGTATTTT; clone size: -; J gene: TRBJ2-3; V gene: TRBV4-2; D gene: TRBD2
CDR3 protein: CASSVERQGFGTQYF; CDR3 DNA: TGTGCCAGCAGCGTCGAGAGACAGGGGTTTGGTACGCAGTATTTT; clone size: -; J gene: TRBJ2-3; V gene: TRBV9; D gene: TRBD1
CDR3 protein: CASSTGQGTVQPQHF; CDR3 DNA: TGTGCCAGCAGTACGGGACAGGGGACGGTTCAGCCCCAGCATTTT; clone size: -; J gene: TRBJ1-5; V gene: TRBV2; D gene: TRBD1
CDR3 protein: CASSIGTGAIAKNIQYF; CDR3 DNA: TGTGCCAGTAGTATTGGTACAGGGGCTATAGCCAAAAACATTCAGTACTTC; clone size: few; J gene: TRBJ2-4; V gene: TRBV19; D gene: TRBD1
CDR3 protein: CAWGGQGRRAEAFF; CDR3 DNA: TGTGCCTGGGGAGGACAGGGAAGGCGGGCTGAAGCTTTCTTT; clone size: -; J gene: TRBJ1-1; V gene: TRBV30; D gene: TRBD1
CDR3 protein: CASSWAGQGYGYTF; CDR3 DNA: TGCGCCAGCAGCTGGGCGGGACAGGGATACGGCTACACCTTC; clone size: -; J gene: TRBJ1-2; V gene: TRBV5-1; D gene: TRBD1
CDR3 protein: CASSEPQGADNEQFF; CDR3 DNA: TGTGCCAGCAGTGAACCCCAGGGGGCCGACAATGAGCAGTTCTTC; clone size: -; J gene: TRBJ2-1; V gene: TRBV25-1; D gene: TRBD1
CDR3 protein: CASSLGAVGANVLTF; CDR3 DNA: TGTGCCAGCAGCTTGGGGGCGGTAGGGGCCAACGTCCTGACTTTC; clone size: -; J gene: TRBJ2-6; V gene: TRBV11-2; D gene: -
CDR3 protein: CASSSPGQGDQPQHF; CDR3 DNA: TGTGCCAGCAGTTCACCGGGACAGGGGGATCAGCCCCAGCATTTT; clone size: once; J gene: TRBJ1-5; V gene: TRBV28; D gene: TRBD1
CDR3 protein: CAYKSGGYNEQFF; CDR3 DNA: TGTGCCTACAAGTCGGGGGGCTACAATGAGCAGTTCTTC; clone size: few; J gene: TRBJ2-1; V gene: TRBV30; D gene: TRBD2
CDR3 protein: CASSEDREPQPQHF; CDR3 DNA: TGTGCCAGCAGTGAAGACAGGGAGCCTCAGCCCCAGCATTTT; clone size: -; J gene: TRBJ1-5; V gene: TRBV6-4; D gene: TRBD1
CDR3 protein: CASRPTGPGELFF; CDR3 DNA: TGTGCCAGCAGACCCACAGGCCCCGGGGAGCTGTTTTTT; clone size: -; J gene: TRBJ2-2; V gene: TRBV2; D gene: -
CDR3 protein: CASSLMASQAYNEQFF; CDR3 DNA: TGCGCCAGCAGCCTTATGGCTAGCCAGGCCTACAATGAGCAGTTCTTC; clone size: -; J gene: TRBJ2-1; V gene: TRBV5-1; D gene: -
CDR3 protein: CASSRGQGVGDTQYF; CDR3 DNA: TGTGCCAGCAGCCGCGGACAGGGGGTCGGAGATACGCAGTATTTT; clone size: -; J gene: TRBJ2-3; V gene: TRBV6-2/TRBV6-3; D gene: TRBD1
CDR3 protein: CASSYSGTSSDEQYF; CDR3 DNA: TGTGCCAGCAGTTACTCCGGGACATCCTCGGACGAGCAGTACTTC; clone size: -; J gene: TRBJ2-7; V gene: TRBV6-5; D gene: -
CDR3 protein: CASGIQGGRNTEAFF; CDR3 DNA: TGTGCCAGCGGAATACAGGGGGGGAGGAACACTGAAGCTTTCTTT; clone size: -; J gene: TRBJ1-1; V gene: TRBV6-6; D gene: TRBD1
CDR3 protein: CASRRDSVHEQYF; CDR3 DNA: TGTGCCAGTAGAAGGGACAGTGTCCACGAGCAGTACTTC; clone size: once; J gene: TRBJ2-7; V gene: TRBV19; D gene: TRBD1
CDR3 protein: CSVGRTGTYEQYF; CDR3 DNA: TGCAGCGTTGGCCGGACAGGGACCTACGAGCAGTACTTC; clone size: -; J gene: TRBJ2-7; V gene: TRBV29-1; D gene: TRBD1
CDR3 protein: CAISTRTGTGGEQYF; CDR3 DNA: TGTGCCATCAGTACCCGGACCGGGACAGGGGGCGAGCAGTACTTC; clone size: -; J gene: TRBJ2-7; V gene: TRBV10-3; D gene: TRBD1
CDR3 protein: CASSSLGVQGETQYF; CDR3 DNA: TGCGCCAGCAGCTCCTTGGGTGTACAGGGGGAGACCCAGTACTTC; clone size: -; J gene: TRBJ2-5; V gene: TRBV5-1; D gene: TRBD1
CDR3 protein: CASSINRPNTGELFF; CDR3 DNA: TGTGCCAGTAGTATAAACAGACCGAACACCGGGGAGCTGTTTTTT; clone size: -; J gene: TRBJ2-2; V gene: TRBV19; D gene: -
CDR3 protein: CTSSQRTGELFF; CDR3 DNA: TGCACCAGCAGCCAGAGGACCGGGGAGCTGTTTTTT; clone size: -; J gene: TRBJ2-2; V gene: TRBV1; D gene: -
CDR3 protein: CASSLGQDQTEAFF; CDR3 DNA: TGCGCCAGCAGCTTAGGACAGGACCAAACTGAAGCTTTCTTT; clone size: -; J gene: TRBJ1-1; V gene: TRBV5-1; D gene: TRBD1
CDR3 protein: CASSSDTAAGNTIYF; CDR3 DNA: TGCGCCAGCAGCTCGGATACGGCGGCCGGAAACACCATATATTTT; clone size: -; J gene: TRBJ1-3; V gene: TRBV5-1; D gene: -
CDR3 protein: CASSPTGRGETQYF; CDR3 DNA: TGTGCCAGCAGCCCGACAGGGCGGGGAGAGACCCAGTACTTC; clone size: -; J gene: TRBJ2-5; V gene: TRBV2; D gene: -
CDR3 protein: CASSDWVVQPQHF; CDR3 DNA: TGTGCCAGCAGCGACTGGGTGGTCCAGCCCCAGCATTTT; clone size: -; J gene: TRBJ1-5; V gene: TRBV5-4; D gene: -
CDR3 protein: CASRTGENTEAFF; CDR3 DNA: TGTGCCAGCAGGACAGGGGAGAACACTGAAGCTTTCTTT; clone size: -; J gene: TRBJ1-1; V gene: TRBV12-3/TRBV12-4; D gene: TRBD1
CDR3 protein: CASSPTGSHQPQHF; CDR3 DNA: TGTGCCAGTAGTCCAACAGGGAGCCATCAGCCCCAGCATTTT; clone size: -; J gene: TRBJ1-5; V gene: TRBV19; D gene: -
CDR3 protein: CATQGRTKNNSPLHF; CDR3 DNA: TGTGCCACCCAAGGCAGGACTAAAAATAATTCACCCCTCCACTTT; clone size: -; J gene: TRBJ1-6; V gene: TRBV25-1; D gene: -
CDR3 protein: CASSPGAGNTGELFF; CDR3 DNA: TGTGCCAGCAGCCCTGGGGCAGGTAACACCGGGGAGCTGTTTTTT; clone size: -; J gene: TRBJ2-2; V gene: TRBV7-9; D gene: -
CDR3 protein: CASIPTGVDKNIQYF; CDR3 DNA: TGTGCCAGCATTCCCACAGGGGTTGATAAAAACATTCAGTACTTC; clone size: few; J gene: TRBJ2-4; V gene: TRBV6-6; D gene: TRBD1
CDR3 protein: CASSLLGYNEQFF; CDR3 DNA: TGTGCCAGCAGTTTACTCGGTTACAATGAGCAGTTCTTC; clone size: -; J gene: TRBJ2-1; V gene: TRBV12-3/TRBV12-4; D gene: -
CDR3 protein: CASSLGGTAYTEAFF; CDR3 DNA: TGTGCCAGCAGCTTAGGAGGGACAGCTTACACTGAAGCTTTCTTT; clone size: -; J gene: TRBJ1-1; V gene: TRBV11-3; D gene: TRBD1
CDR3 protein: CASKIGGADTQYF; CDR3 DNA: TGCGCCAGCAAAATAGGGGGCGCAGATACGCAGTATTTT; clone size: -; J gene: TRBJ2-3; V gene: TRBV10-2; D gene: TRBD1
CDR3 protein: CASSLDRNYGYTF; CDR3 DNA: TGTGCCAGCAGCTTGGACAGAAACTATGGCTACACCTTC; clone size: -; J gene: TRBJ1-2; V gene: TRBV11-2; D gene: -
CDR3 protein: CASSGRDRQNTEAFF; CDR3 DNA: TGTGCCAGCAGCGGCCGGGACAGGCAGAACACTGAAGCTTTCTTT; clone size: -; J gene: TRBJ1-1; V gene: TRBV3-1/TRBV3-2; D gene: TRBD1